The 16 T cell receptor beta chains in this list originate from one sample, sequenced in a study of molecular identifiers for immune sequencing clone quantification. TCRdb re-called the PCR reads through MiXCR, storing one row per CDR3 protein. The profile shows over 550,000 distinct CDR3 sequences, about 25% of them singletons. The specimen was naive CD8+ T cells from blood, with Jurkat cell RNA spiked in. Documented subset: FACS-sorted CD8+CD4-CCR7+CD45RA+ naive T cells. The origin of the receptors is a human donor in good health. Some libraries in this study had Jurkat cell RNA spiked in.

On this clonotype: A much larger clone differs from this one at a single base, so this may be a read error. The CDR3 region has the DNA TGCAGCGTACCGGGGCCATTGCAGGGGGCCAACGTCCTGCCTTTC. Residues: CSVPGPLQGANVLPF. The chain has TRBV29-1 and TRBJ2-6; 8 bases line up with TRBD1. The CDR3 loop spans 15 amino acids. Germline V gene data show CDR1 as SQVTM and CDR2 as ANQGSEA.

In regard to this clonotype: Possible read error: a much larger clone is one base away. The chain carries TRBV18 and TRBJ2-3, with 8 bases matching TRBD2. The CDR3 covers 16 residues. Germline loops: CDR1 KGHSH, CDR2 LQKENI. The CDR3 reads CASSPPLTSGILTLYF. The DNA of the CDR3 is TGTGCCAGCTCACCACCTCTAACTAGCGGAATACTTACGCTGTATTTT.

This clonotype was detected only a few times. This may arise from a read error, as a much more abundant clone is one base away. The rearrangement uses TRBV28 and TRBJ2-3; TRBD2 agrees at 7 bases. The CDR3 runs to 17 residues. The J segment lost 2 bases and the V segment lost 6 bases, leaving 14 bases of the junction unmatched. Germline V gives CDR1 MDHEN, CDR2 SYDVKM. As DNA, the CDR3 is TGTGCCAGCAGCGCCAGAACTAGCGTGAGGGCCACAGATACGCAGTATTTT. Protein sequence: CASSARTSVRATDTQYF. Using reference TRBV28 and TRBJ2-3 for the parts outside the CDR3, the full variable domain is DVKVTQSSRYLVKRTGEKVFLECVQDMDHENMFWYRQDPGLGLRLIYFSYDVKMKEKGDIPEGYSVSREKKERFSLILESASTNQTSMYLCASSARTSVRATDTQYFGPGTRLTVL.

V usage is TRBV19 and J usage is TRBJ2-1; D perhaps matches TRBD2 (6 bases). CDR3 length: 13 residues. The V gene's germline CDR1 is LNHDA and CDR2 SQIVND (reference sequence). V lost 7 bases, J lost 4 bases, and 11 bases lay in between. The CDR3, as DNA: TGTGCCAGTATGGGGGGTTTTTACAATGAGCAGTTCTTC. Translated, it gives CASMGGFYNEQFF.

Comments on this clonotype: Germline is not matched at one junction end, which may reflect a read error. The chain couples TRBV20-1 to TRBJ1-4, with 9 bases identical to TRBD1. The V gene's germline CDR1 is DFQATT and CDR2 SNEGSKA (reference sequence). The CDR3 runs 15 residues. CDR3 amino acids: CSARIRDRENEKLVF. In DNA form, the CDR3 reads TGCAGTGCTAGAATCCGGGACAGGGAAAATGAAAAACTGGTTTTT.

For the CDR3, the DNA is TGTGCCACCGAGGGCCCTAAACCCCCGAAGCAGGCTGCTCACTATGGCTACACCTTC. This translates into CATEGPKPPKQAAHYGYTF. The rearrangement uses TRBV12-3 or TRBV12-4 and TRBJ1-2, with D hard to call. The V end lost 10 bases, the J end lost 3 bases, and 33 bases lay between the germline ends. The CDR3 runs 19 residues.

This clonotype appeared a few times. This chain connects TRBV27 to TRBJ2-1; a weak D match, TRBD2 (6 bases). Trimming stripped 3 bases from V and 4 bases from J, with 13 bases between. The CDR3 loop spans 15 amino acids. Germline CDR1 and CDR2: MNHEY and SMNVEV (reference sequence). CDR3 sequence reads: CASSFGGLAYNEQFF. The CDR3 DNA reads TGTGCCAGCAGTTTTGGAGGGCTGGCGTACAATGAGCAGTTCTTC.

The rearrangement uses TRBV6-5 and TRBJ1-1; 10 nucleotides agree with TRBD1. V trimming: 5 bases; J trimming: 4 bases; junction bases outside the gene matches: 4. Germline V lookup: CDR1 MNHEY, CDR2 SVGAGI. The CDR3 contains 14 residues. The CDR3 DNA sequence: TGTGCCAGCAGTCAGGGACAGGGGTGCACTGAAGCTTTCTTT. This codes for CASSQGQGCTEAFF.

This clonotype was seen only a few times. The J gene is TRBJ1-2, the V gene TRBV9, with no clear D. V was clipped by 4 bases and J by 0 bases, with 13 bases between them. The CDR3 extends over 15 amino acids. Germline V CDR1 and CDR2: SGDLS, YYNGEE. CDR3 in amino acids: CASSPDFGSNYGYTF. The CDR3 DNA reads TGTGCCAGCAGCCCAGATTTCGGTTCTAACTATGGCTACACCTTC. Full variable domain (rest looked up from reference TRBV9 and TRBJ1-2): DSGVTQTPKHLITATGQRVTLRCSPRSGDLSVYWYQQSLDQGLQFLIQYYNGEERAKGNILERFSAQQFPDLHSELNLSSLELGDSALYFCASSPDFGSNYGYTFGSGTRLTVV.

This clonotype turned up a few times. The V gene is TRBV20-1, the J gene TRBJ1-1; D gene ambiguous. V lost 1 base, J lost 0 bases, and 6 bases lay in between. The CDR3 has 13 residues. The germline V gene encodes CDR1 DFQATT and CDR2 SNEGSKA (reference sequence). For the CDR3, the DNA is TGCAGTGCTAGAGGAATTTTGAACACTGAAGCTTTCTTT. Its translation: CSARGILNTEAFF.

This clonotype showed up just a few times. The junction departs from germline at one end; a sequencing error may be responsible. The rearrangement uses TRBV23-1 and TRBJ2-1; the match to TRBD2 covers 12 bases. TRBV23-1 is recorded as an ORF, its role being uncertain. The CDR3 covers 15 residues. The CDR3 spells CASSQRLAGENEQLF. CDR3 sequence (DNA): TGCGCCAGCAGCCAGCGACTAGCGGGAGAGAATGAGCAGCTCTTC.

This clonotype was detected only a few times. The chain links TRBV28 to TRBJ2-2; TRBD2 matches at 11 bases. This CDR3 comprises 16 residues. V lost 4 bases, J lost 6 bases, and 7 bases stayed unmatched. In germline, CDR1 is MDHEN, CDR2 SYDVKM. The CDR3 sequence: CASSSSLAGVPGELFF. CDR3 DNA: TGTGCCAGCAGTTCCTCACTAGCGGGAGTCCCCGGGGAGCTGTTTTTT.

Notes on this clonotype: It may be a read error: a sequence one base away is much more abundant. The rearrangement uses TRBV30 and TRBJ1-1; D may be TRBD1 (5 bases). CDR1 is GTSNPN and CDR2 is SVGIG in the germline V gene (reference sequence). The CDR3 totals 17 residues. The CDR3 protein is CVWSVPLPSGDRIEAFF. The CDR3 region has the DNA TGTGTCTGGAGCGTACCCCTTCCCTCGGGGGATCGCATTGAAGCTTTCTTT.

This clonotype was counted many times. The chain joins TRBV5-1 to TRBJ2-7, with D possibly being TRBD1 or TRBD2 (5 bases each). The CDR3 loop spans 15 amino acids. With 5 bases removed from V and 2 bases from J, the gap between germline ends came to 17 bases. Per germline, CDR1 SGHRS and CDR2 YFSETQ. CDR3: CASSVGLGRAYEQYF. For the CDR3, the DNA is TGCGCCAGCAGTGTCGGGCTGGGGCGGGCCTACGAGCAGTACTTC.

This clonotype was counted a single time. This may arise from a read error, as a much more abundant clone is one base away. The V call is TRBV10-3, the J call TRBJ2-7, with no clear D. Germline assignment: CDR1 ENHRY and CDR2 SYGVKD. This CDR3 comprises 13 residues. The DNA of the CDR3 is TGTGCCATCGCGACCCTGGGCCCCTACGCGCAGTACTTC. It encodes CAIATLGPYAQYF.

This chain joins TRBV28 and TRBJ2-7; perhaps TRBD1 as D (6 bases). Deletions cut 4 bases from V and 4 bases from J, with 23 bases between. The germline gives CDR1 MDHEN, CDR2 SYDVKM. This CDR3 has 17 residues. The CDR3 nucleotides are TGTGCCAGCAGTTCCCCTTGGAGGACAGAGCTTTTATACGAGCAGTACTTC. It yields the protein CASSSPWRTELLYEQYF.